The rows below give T cell receptor beta chains drawn from one sample of a study of CD8+CD57+ T cells in acquired aplastic anemia. TCRdb reanalysed the reads using MiXCR and keeps one entry per CDR3 protein. Of under 200,000 distinct CDR3 sequences listed, roughly 50% are singletons. Sequenced: sorted CD4+, CD8+, or CD8+CD57+ T cells (not recorded which) from PBMCs. These receptors all stem from a human donor with aplastic anemia. The CDR3 runs from the conserved cysteine through the conserved F or W. Each record gives: clone size, J gene, V gene, D gene, CDR3 length, CDR3 DNA, CDR3 protein. D genes are given only for firm matches. A row's size may be missing; if present it is once, few, many or a size class.

abundance: NA
j_gene: TRBJ2-3
v_gene: TRBV10-3
d_gene: TRBD2
len: 15
CDR3nt: TGCGCCATCAGTGGGGCTAGCGGGAGGACAGATACGCAGTATTTT
CDR3aa: CAISGASGRTDTQYF

abundance: many
j_gene: TRBJ2-7
v_gene: TRBV4-1
d_gene: TRBD2
len: 16
CDR3nt: TGCGCCAGCAGCCAAGGATGGACTAGCGGGGGGCCCGATCCTTACTTC
CDR3aa: CASSQGWTSGGPDPYF

abundance: many
j_gene: TRBJ1-5
v_gene: TRBV24-1
d_gene: NA
len: 13
CDR3nt: TGTGCCACCAACAGGGAAACAGGGCAGCCCCAGCATTTT
CDR3aa: CATNRETGQPQHF

abundance: NA
j_gene: TRBJ2-7
v_gene: TRBV29-1
d_gene: NA
len: 14
CDR3nt: TGCAGCGTTGAAGATGGCCGGCAGTCCTACGAGCAGTACTTC
CDR3aa: CSVEDGRQSYEQYF

abundance: NA
j_gene: TRBJ2-7
v_gene: TRBV7-2
d_gene: TRBD2
len: 15
CDR3nt: TGTGCCAGCAGCTTAGCCGCGGGGGGGCGGAACGAGCAGTACTTC
CDR3aa: CASSLAAGGRNEQYF

abundance: NA
j_gene: TRBJ1-5
v_gene: TRBV19
d_gene: NA
len: 14
CDR3nt: TGTGCCAGTAGTATTCGGAGGGGCAATCGGCCCCAGCATTTT
CDR3aa: CASSIRRGNRPQHF

abundance: few
j_gene: TRBJ2-3
v_gene: TRBV7-8
d_gene: NA
len: 11
CDR3nt: TGTGCCAGCAGCTCCCTCGGGTCGCAGTATTTT
CDR3aa: CASSSLGSQYF

abundance: NA
j_gene: TRBJ2-7
v_gene: TRBV7-2
d_gene: TRBD2
len: 15
CDR3nt: TGTGCCAGCGGCGTCGGACTAGCGGGAGTGCGCGAGCAGTACTTC
CDR3aa: CASGVGLAGVREQYF

abundance: NA
j_gene: TRBJ2-7
v_gene: TRBV10-3
d_gene: TRBD1
len: 15
CDR3nt: TGTGCCACCTCTAGTCCCGGGACAGGGTCCTCCGAGCAGTACTTC
CDR3aa: CATSSPGTGSSEQYF

abundance: NA
j_gene: TRBJ2-3
v_gene: TRBV4-3
d_gene: TRBD2
len: 16
CDR3nt: TGCGCCAGCAGCCAGGGTCTGGGCGGGGGGGCAGATACGCAGTATTTT
CDR3aa: CASSQGLGGGADTQYF

abundance: many
j_gene: TRBJ1-5
v_gene: TRBV20-1
d_gene: TRBD1
len: 13
CDR3nt: TGCAGTGCGGGACAGGGTCGTGATCAGCCCCAGCATTTT
CDR3aa: CSAGQGRDQPQHF

abundance: many
j_gene: TRBJ1-5
v_gene: TRBV7-2
d_gene: NA
len: 15
CDR3nt: TGTGCCAGCAGCCCGGGACACCGGGGCGAACAGCCCCAGCATTTT
CDR3aa: CASSPGHRGEQPQHF

abundance: many
j_gene: TRBJ2-7
v_gene: TRBV7-6
d_gene: TRBD2
len: 13
CDR3nt: TGTGCCAGCAGCCCCCCCCGGGGGGTCGAGCAGTACTTC
CDR3aa: CASSPPRGVEQYF

abundance: few
j_gene: TRBJ2-1
v_gene: TRBV6-2/TRBV6-3
d_gene: TRBD2
len: 12
CDR3nt: TGTGCCAGCAGTAACCAGCGGGGGGCAAAGTTCTTC
CDR3aa: CASSNQRGAKFF

abundance: NA
j_gene: TRBJ1-2
v_gene: TRBV15
d_gene: NA
len: 14
CDR3nt: TGTGCCACCAGATCCTCAGGGGACGGCTATGGCTACACCTTC
CDR3aa: CATRSSGDGYGYTF

abundance: few
j_gene: TRBJ1-5
v_gene: TRBV2
d_gene: NA
len: 15
CDR3nt: TGTGCCAGCAGAGAGGCGACAGTCGCCAATCAGCCCCAGCATTTT
CDR3aa: CASREATVANQPQHF

abundance: few
j_gene: TRBJ2-3
v_gene: TRBV6-1
d_gene: NA
len: 15
CDR3nt: TGTGCCAGCAGTCGGGATCCCTCTAGCACAGATACGCAGTATTTT
CDR3aa: CASSRDPSSTDTQYF

abundance: once
j_gene: TRBJ2-7
v_gene: TRBV10-3
d_gene: NA
len: 12
CDR3nt: TGTGCCATCAGTGAATGGGGGCGCGAGCAGTACTTC
CDR3aa: CAISEWGREQYF

abundance: NA
j_gene: TRBJ2-7
v_gene: TRBV24-1
d_gene: NA
len: 13
CDR3nt: TGTGCCACCAGTGATTCGGGGGAGTTCGAGCAGTACTTC
CDR3aa: CATSDSGEFEQYF

abundance: NA
j_gene: TRBJ2-2
v_gene: TRBV24-1
d_gene: TRBD2
len: 12
CDR3nt: TGTGCCACCAGTGCGGGGGGCGGGGAGCTGTTTTTT
CDR3aa: CATSAGGGELFF

abundance: NA
j_gene: TRBJ2-1
v_gene: TRBV7-3
d_gene: NA
len: 15
CDR3nt: TGTGCCAGCAGCTTAACGACCGCTAGAAACAATGAGCAGTTCTTC
CDR3aa: CASSLTTARNNEQFF

abundance: NA
j_gene: TRBJ1-1
v_gene: TRBV29-1
d_gene: TRBD1
len: 12
CDR3nt: TGCAGCCTATCCCCAGGGGGGACTGAAGCTTTCTTT
CDR3aa: CSLSPGGTEAFF

abundance: NA
j_gene: TRBJ2-7
v_gene: TRBV7-8
d_gene: NA
len: 12
CDR3nt: TGTGCCAGCAGCCGAATACGGGACGAGCAGTACTTC
CDR3aa: CASSRIRDEQYF

abundance: NA
j_gene: TRBJ2-7
v_gene: TRBV7-9
d_gene: NA
len: 12
CDR3nt: TGTGCCAGCAGCTCGTATCCCTACGAGCAGTACTTC
CDR3aa: CASSSYPYEQYF

abundance: few
j_gene: TRBJ2-1
v_gene: TRBV24-1
d_gene: NA
len: 15
CDR3nt: TGTGCCACCAGTGATTTGAAGGTCCGGTACAATGAGCAGTTCTTC
CDR3aa: CATSDLKVRYNEQFF

abundance: many
j_gene: TRBJ1-6
v_gene: TRBV19
d_gene: TRBD1
len: 16
CDR3nt: TGTGCCAGTAGTATCCCCCGGACAGGGGGGTTCTCACCCCTCCACTTT
CDR3aa: CASSIPRTGGFSPLHF

abundance: few
j_gene: TRBJ2-7
v_gene: TRBV24-1
d_gene: TRBD1
len: 15
CDR3nt: TGTGCCACCAGTGATCCCGGGACAGGGGGATACGAGCAGTACTTC
CDR3aa: CATSDPGTGGYEQYF

abundance: NA
j_gene: TRBJ2-2
v_gene: TRBV10-3
d_gene: TRBD1
len: 15
CDR3nt: TGTGCCATCAGGTCCTCCGGGACAGGTACCGGGGAGCTGCTTTTT
CDR3aa: CAIRSSGTGTGELLF

abundance: NA
j_gene: TRBJ2-5
v_gene: TRBV2
d_gene: NA
len: 14
CDR3nt: TGTGCCAGCAGGGAAGGACAGTCTCAAGAGACCCAGTACTTC
CDR3aa: CASREGQSQETQYF

abundance: NA
j_gene: TRBJ1-1
v_gene: TRBV24-1
d_gene: NA
len: 14
CDR3nt: TGTGCCTCCAGTGATCGTGGACGGAACACTGAAGCTTTCTTT
CDR3aa: CASSDRGRNTEAFF

abundance: few
j_gene: TRBJ2-5
v_gene: TRBV7-2
d_gene: NA
len: 14
CDR3nt: TGTGCCAGCAGCTTTACAGGGAGGGGCGAGACCCAGTACTTC
CDR3aa: CASSFTGRGETQYF

abundance: few
j_gene: TRBJ1-1
v_gene: TRBV19
d_gene: NA
len: 16
CDR3nt: TGTGCCAGTAGTATTAATTGGGACGTATCTAACACTGAAGCTTTCTTT
CDR3aa: CASSINWDVSNTEAFF

abundance: NA
j_gene: TRBJ1-1
v_gene: TRBV29-1
d_gene: NA
len: 13
CDR3nt: TGCAGCGTCGAGAGACAGCAGAACACTGAAGCTTTCTTT
CDR3aa: CSVERQQNTEAFF

abundance: NA
j_gene: TRBJ2-2
v_gene: TRBV5-6
d_gene: NA
len: 17
CDR3nt: TGTGCCAGCAGCTTTAGTCTAGCGCTCTTGAACACCGGGGAGCTGTTTTTT
CDR3aa: CASSFSLALLNTGELFF

abundance: NA
j_gene: TRBJ2-7
v_gene: TRBV2
d_gene: TRBD1
len: 15
CDR3nt: TGTGCCAGTACTCCCGGACAGGTTATGGGCTACGAGCAGTACTTC
CDR3aa: CASTPGQVMGYEQYF

abundance: NA
j_gene: TRBJ1-6
v_gene: TRBV20-1
d_gene: NA
len: 14
CDR3nt: TGCAGTGCTGGCGAAGAGAGCTATAATTCACCCCTCCACTTT
CDR3aa: CSAGEESYNSPLHF